This passage covers 7 T cell receptor beta chains from one sample sequenced in a study of control samples from healthy donors and cancer patients. TCRdb's table, derived via immunoSEQ multiplex PCR, lists solely in-frame clones and lacks some. The sample carries under 200,000 clones, almost 90% recorded once. Sequencing was done on a sample of blood. The receptor set was obtained from a woman aged 25 to 39 in good health.

The count of this clone is one. V gene TRBV19 combines with J gene TRBJ1-3, with 7 positions matching TRBD1. With 3 bases clipped from V and 1 base from J, the junction kept 3 bases outside the gene matches. The length of the CDR3 is 15 residues. Germline V gene data show CDR1 as LNHDA and CDR2 as SQIVND (reference sequence). The CDR3 DNA is TGTGCCAGTAGTATCCCAGGGGGGTCTGGAAACACCATATATTTT. Amino acids: CASSIPGGSGNTIYF.

The chain has TRBV5-4 and TRBJ2-1; TRBD2 matches at 9 bases. V lost 4 bases to trimming and J lost 0 bases; unmatched junction nucleotides: 2. The CDR3 totals 15 residues. Looked up from germline, CDR1 is SGHNT and CDR2 is YYREEE (reference sequence). The CDR3 DNA sequence: TGTGCCAGCAGCATTAGCGGGAGCTCCTACAATGAGCAGTTCTTC. Translation gives CASSISGSSYNEQFF.

CDR3 loop: CASSHSGRRNTQYF. DNA of the CDR3: TGTGCCAGCAGCCATAGCGGGAGAAGGAATACGCAGTATTTT. The chain employs TRBV11-2 and TRBJ2-3; 9 bases match TRBD2. The germline CDR1 and CDR2 sequences are SGHAT and FQNNGV. This CDR3 is 14 amino acids long. Unmatched junction bases numbered 7, after V lost 5 bases and J lost 7 bases.

The chain employs TRBV10-1 and TRBJ2-7; D is unresolved. The CDR3 spans 9 residues. The germline V gene has CDR1 WNHNN and CDR2 SYGVQD (reference sequence). V shed 5 bases and J shed 11 bases, with 7 bases lying between them. The CDR3 DNA follows: TGCGCCAGCAGTTGTCCGGAGTACGTC. Translating gives CASSCPEYV.

V gene TRBV7-2 combines with J gene TRBJ2-5; 14 bases line up with TRBD2. Looked up from germline, CDR1 is SGHTA and CDR2 is FQGNSA. V trimming: 4 bases; J trimming: 6 bases; junction bases outside the gene matches: 10. This CDR3 region has 17 residues. The CDR3 bases are TGTGCCAGCAGCTACGGAGCCGGGACTAGCGGGAGTAAGACCCAGTACTTC. This sequence encodes CASSYGAGTSGSKTQYF. Combining the CDR3 with reference TRBV7-2 and TRBJ2-5 gives the whole variable domain GAGVSQSPSNKVTEKGKDVELRCDPISGHTALYWYRQSLGQGLEFLIYFQGNSAPDKSGLPSDRFSAERTGGSVSTLTIQRTQQEDSAVYLCASSYGAGTSGSKTQYFGPGTRLLVL.

The CDR3 nucleotides read TGTGCTAGTGGTTTGACACCGAACACTGAAGCTTTCTTT. This codes for CASGLTPNTEAFF. The chain combines TRBV12-5 with TRBJ1-1; no clear D gene. The germline V gene has CDR1 LGHNT and CDR2 FRNRAP. CDR3 length: 13 amino acids. The ends were cut back, 2 bases at V and 1 base at J, with 5 bases in the middle.

The rearrangement uses TRBV3-1 (or the pseudogene TRBV3-2) and TRBJ2-1, with D perhaps being TRBD1 or TRBD2 (5 bases each). Between the trimmed V and J ends, which lost 5 bases and 5 bases, there was a span of 13 bases. CDR1 is LGHDT and CDR2 is YNNKEL in the germline V gene (reference sequence). The CDR3 sequence is 14 residues long. The CDR3 bases are TGTGCCAGCAGCTTATCCGGGGCACACAATGAGCAGTTCTTC. Translation: CASSLSGAHNEQFF.